These T cell receptor beta chains were read from a single sample in a study of OX40 agonist ivuxolimab in advanced cancers. The repertoire was sequenced with immunoSEQ multiplex PCR; TCRdb's copy has only in-frame clones and lacks some. This sample yields more than 70,000 clones, of which roughly 85% are seen a single time; roughly 2.1% belongs to the top ten. Sequences were derived from CD4+ or CD8+ T cells sorted from blood, sampled in a trial of the OX40 agonist ivuxolimab. The receptors were gathered from an adult with an advanced solid tumor such as melanoma, head and neck, liver or kidney cancer. Each CDR3 is given with its conserved first and last residue. A D gene is named only where the DNA matches it firmly. Only some rows state a clone size, as once, few, many or a class for expanded clones.

>NA|NA|TRBJ1-6|TRBV10-3
CAIREGSYNSPLHF
TGTGCCATCAGGGAGGGTTCCTATAATTCACCCCTCCACTTT
>once|NA|TRBJ2-2|TRBV11-1
CASSFQGNTGELFF
TGTGCCAGCAGCTTCCAGGGGAACACCGGGGAGCTGTTTTTT
>NA|NA|TRBJ1-5|TRBV5-1
CASSSQGGGQPQHF
TGCGCCAGCAGTTCCCAGGGCGGTGGCCAGCCCCAGCATTTT
>NA|TRBD1|TRBJ2-3|TRBV27
CASSRTGQDTDTQYF
TGTGCCAGCAGCCGCACCGGACAGGACACAGATACGCAGTATTTT
>NA|NA|TRBJ1-2|TRBV10-3
CAISDLRGGDYGYTF
TGTGCCATCAGTGATCTACGGGGAGGGGACTATGGCTACACCTTC
>NA|TRBD2|TRBJ2-7|TRBV7-2
CASSSHASGGYEQYF
TGTGCCAGCAGCTCCCACGCTAGCGGGGGGTACGAGCAGTACTTC
>NA|NA|TRBJ1-4|TRBV5-6
CASNRDTANEKLFF
TGTGCCAGCAACCGGGACACGGCCAATGAAAAACTGTTTTTT
>NA|NA|TRBJ2-1|TRBV4-1
CASSQDRGTYNEQFF
TGCGCCAGCAGCCAAGATCGCGGGACCTACAATGAGCAGTTCTTC
>NA|NA|TRBJ2-2|TRBV5-1
CASSYAASGELFF
TGCGCCAGCAGCTACGCCGCTTCCGGGGAGCTGTTTTTT
>NA|TRBD1|TRBJ2-1|TRBV19
CASSIDPTGIRNEQFF
TGTGCCAGTAGTATAGATCCGACAGGGATCCGCAATGAGCAGTTCTTC
>NA|NA|TRBJ2-3|TRBV5-1
CASSLAAGAFTDTQYF
TGCGCCAGCAGCTTGGCCGCGGGGGCCTTCACAGATACGCAGTATTTT
>NA|NA|TRBJ2-5|TRBV29-1
CSPAEGETQYF
TGCAGCCCCGCCGAAGGGGAGACCCAGTACTTC
>few|TRBD1|TRBJ1-1|TRBV2
CASRGQPNTEAFF
TGTGCCAGCAGGGGACAGCCGAACACTGAAGCTTTCTTT
>NA|TRBD1|TRBJ1-5|TRBV19
CASSPRTGYSNQPQHF
TGTGCCAGTAGTCCCAGGACAGGTTATAGCAATCAGCCCCAGCATTTT
>NA|TRBD1|TRBJ1-4|TRBV10-3
CAIRARGANEKLFF
TGTGCCATCAGGGCCAGGGGGGCTAATGAAAAACTGTTTTTT
>NA|NA|TRBJ1-2|TRBV19
CASNNRGWIYGYTF
TGTGCCAGTAATAACCGGGGCTGGATCTATGGCTACACCTTC
>NA|NA|TRBJ2-7|TRBV11-2
CASSLVAGVSYEQYF
TGTGCCAGCAGCTTAGTGGCAGGGGTCTCCTACGAGCAGTACTTC
>NA|NA|TRBJ2-2|TRBV5-1
CASSWGPGGTGELFF
TGCGCCAGCAGCTGGGGACCTGGGGGAACCGGGGAGCTGTTTTTT
>NA|TRBD1|TRBJ1-4|TRBV5-5
CASSRQGTNEKLFF
TGTGCCAGCAGCCGACAGGGGACAAATGAAAAACTGTTTTTT
>NA|NA|TRBJ1-2|TRBV5-4
CASSLGRGDDYGYTF
TGTGCCAGCAGCTTGGGACGGGGAGACGACTATGGCTACACCTTC
>NA|NA|TRBJ2-2|TRBV9
CASSVGLGADTGELFF
TGTGCCAGCAGCGTAGGACTAGGGGCCGACACCGGGGAGCTGTTTTTT
>NA|NA|TRBJ2-3|TRBV19
CASSGGGTDTQYF
TGTGCCAGTAGCGGAGGGGGCACAGATACGCAGTATTTT